The sequence of this T cell receptor beta chain was determined in a study of CD8 T cells in Susac syndrome. CDR3 length equals 12 residues. V dropped 0 bases and J dropped 7 bases, with 9 bases sitting between them. CDR1 GTSNPN and CDR2 SVGIG come from the germline V gene (reference sequence). RNA amounts of roughly 0.45 to 1 ug underwent reverse transcription with random hexamers. It was immunoSEQ multiplex PCR that amplified TCR beta CDR3 across 54 Vbeta and 13 Jbeta. TCRdb reanalysed the immunoSEQ multiplex PCR reads using MiXCR and keeps one entry per CDR3 protein. This sample has roughly 100,000 distinct CDR3 sequences, with 85% to 95% found just once.

Sequenced material: CD4+ T cells from PBMCs. The rearrangement links TRBV30 to TRBJ1-2; D possibly corresponds to TRBD1 (6 bases). The sequence derives from a human donor with Susac syndrome. CDR3 amino acids: CAWSVLRGGYTF. CDR3 DNA sequence: TGTGCCTGGAGTGTACTCAGGGGTGGCTACACCTTC.